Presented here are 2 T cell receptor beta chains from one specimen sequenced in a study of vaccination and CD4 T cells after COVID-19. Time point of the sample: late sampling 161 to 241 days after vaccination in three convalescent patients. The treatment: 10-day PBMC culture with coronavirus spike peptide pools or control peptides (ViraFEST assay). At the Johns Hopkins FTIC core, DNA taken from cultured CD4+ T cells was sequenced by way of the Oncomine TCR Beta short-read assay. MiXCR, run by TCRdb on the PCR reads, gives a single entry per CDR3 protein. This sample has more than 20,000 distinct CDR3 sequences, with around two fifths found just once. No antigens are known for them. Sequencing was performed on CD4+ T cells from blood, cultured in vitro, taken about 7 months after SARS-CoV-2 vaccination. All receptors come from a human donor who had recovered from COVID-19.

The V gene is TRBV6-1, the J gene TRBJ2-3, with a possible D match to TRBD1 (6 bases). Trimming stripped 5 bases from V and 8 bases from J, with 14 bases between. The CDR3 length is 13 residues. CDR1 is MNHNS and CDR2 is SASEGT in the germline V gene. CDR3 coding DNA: TGTGCCAGCAGTACAGGGACCCCGGGTACGCAGTATTTT. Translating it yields CASSTGTPGTQYF.

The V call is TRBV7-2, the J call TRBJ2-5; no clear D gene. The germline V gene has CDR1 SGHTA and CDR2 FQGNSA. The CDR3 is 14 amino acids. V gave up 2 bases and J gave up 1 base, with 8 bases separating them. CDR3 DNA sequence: TGTGCCAGCAGCTTACAACGGTTCCAAGAGACCCAGTACTTC. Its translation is CASSLQRFQETQYF.